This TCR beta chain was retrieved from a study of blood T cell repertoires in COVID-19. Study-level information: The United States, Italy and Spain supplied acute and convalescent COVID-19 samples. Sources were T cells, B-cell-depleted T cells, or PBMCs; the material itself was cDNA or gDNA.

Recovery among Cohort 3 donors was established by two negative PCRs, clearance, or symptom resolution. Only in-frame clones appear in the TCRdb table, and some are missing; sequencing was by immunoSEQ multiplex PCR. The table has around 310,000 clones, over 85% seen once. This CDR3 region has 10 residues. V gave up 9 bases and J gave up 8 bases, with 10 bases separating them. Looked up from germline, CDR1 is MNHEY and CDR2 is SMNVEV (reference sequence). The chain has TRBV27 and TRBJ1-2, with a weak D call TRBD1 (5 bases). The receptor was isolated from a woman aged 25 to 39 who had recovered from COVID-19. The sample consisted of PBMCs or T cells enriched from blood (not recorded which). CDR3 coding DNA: TGTGCCAGGGGGGGTGTAGGCTACACCTTC. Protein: CARGGVGYTF.